Sequencing of this T cell receptor (beta chain) was carried out in a study of cytomegalovirus exposure and HLA in healthy donors. About the study: Earlier work reported 117 million unique TCR beta sequences from roughly 180 million T cells.

The CDR3 is 11 residues long. Germline V gene sequence: CDR1 SEHNR, CDR2 FQNEAQ (reference sequence). PCR involved 60 Vbeta and 13 Jbeta primers. Clones were sequenced by immunoSEQ multiplex PCR, and TCRdb holds only the in-frame ones, with some missing. The table has fewer than 250,000 clones, about 86% seen once. In regard to this clone: One end of the junction does not line up with germline, which may come from a read error. The sample has other DNA sequences that encode this CDR3 too.

The sequencing sample was made of PBMCs. The rearrangement joins TRBV7-9 to TRBJ2-7; D is unclear. The TCR comes from a man aged 40-49 years in good health and CMV-seropositive. The CDR3 nucleotides are TGTTCCAGCAGCTCTTCCTACGAGCAGTACTTC. Its translation: CSSSSSYEQYF.